Shown below are 13 T cell receptor beta chains from a single sample sequenced in a study of T cells in tuberculosis. Cells were sorted from thawed PBMC rested overnight and stained with GMM-loaded CD1B tetramer, viability dye and anti-CD3. C32 glucose monomycolate from Rhodococcus equi was loaded onto the CD1B tetramers. The table came from immunoSEQ multiplex PCR; TCRdb's copy has only in-frame clones and leaves some out. The repertoire holds about 58,000 clones, around 90% seen once, with 21% in the top ten. Sequencing was carried out using CD1b-GMM tetramer-negative cells sorted from PBMCs. These receptor sequences come from an adult woman with latent tuberculosis.

The chain recombines TRBV5-6 with TRBJ1-2, with D possibly matching TRBD1 (5 bases). This CDR3 region has 15 residues. Germline loops: CDR1 SGHDT, CDR2 YYEEEE. Trimming removed 4 bases at V and 7 bases at J, with 20 bases between. CDR3 DNA sequence: TGTGCCAGCAGCGCCCCTTGGGAGGGGCATATTGGCTACACCTTC. Amino acids: CASSAPWEGHIGYTF. The full variable domain, its missing parts supplied by reference TRBV5-6 and TRBJ1-2, is DAGVTQSPTHLIKTRGQQVTLRCSPKSGHDTVSWYQQALGQGPQFIFQYYEEEERQRGNFPDRFSGHQFPNYSSELNVNALLLGDSALYLCASSAPWEGHIGYTFGSGTRLTVV.

This clone was seen a handful of times. The chain joins TRBV18 to TRBJ2-7, with 8 bases that match TRBD2. This CDR3 has 13 residues. Germline loops: CDR1 KGHSH, CDR2 LQKENI. The trim removed 8 bases at V and 3 bases at J, leaving 6 bases unmatched. For the CDR3, the DNA is TGTGCCAGCACGTCCGGGACTAGCTACGAGCAGTACTTC. It encodes CASTSGTSYEQYF.

This chain connects TRBV7-9 to TRBJ1-1, with 9 bases aligning to TRBD1. CDR3 length: 15 amino acids. CDR1 and CDR2 from the germline V gene are SEHNR and FQNEAQ (reference sequence). V was pared by 4 bases and J by 4 bases, with 7 bases of the junction left unmatched. The CDR3 DNA reads as TGTGCCAGCAGCTCGGGACAGGGCGGGAGCACTGAAGCTTTCTTT. Amino acid sequence: CASSSGQGGSTEAFF.

This rearrangement joins TRBV11-2 to TRBJ1-1, with 8 bases that match TRBD1. The CDR3 has 14 amino acids. The germline V gene has CDR1 SGHAT and CDR2 FQNNGV. With 4 bases clipped from V and 4 bases from J, the junction kept 5 bases outside the gene matches. The CDR3 nucleotides are TGTGCCAGCAGCTCCGACAGGGGTGTCACTGAAGCTTTCTTT. This translates into CASSSDRGVTEAFF.

This chain connects TRBV7-2 to TRBJ1-3; TRBD1 agrees at 10 bases. This CDR3 region has 14 residues. Per the germline V gene, CDR1 is SGHTA and CDR2 is FQGNSA. Trimming took 6 bases from V and 7 from J; bases not matched to a gene: 6. CDR3 amino acids: CASRDRDRGNTIYF. The CDR3 DNA sequence: TGTGCCAGCAGAGACCGGGACAGGGGTAACACCATATATTTT.

The gene calls are TRBV30 and TRBJ1-2; TRBD1 might be the D (5 bases). CDR3 length: 10 amino acids. V dropped 4 bases and J dropped 6 bases, with 6 bases sitting between them. Per germline, CDR1 GTSNPN and CDR2 SVGIG (reference sequence). CDR3 bases: TGTGCCTGGAAGGGGAATGGCTACACCTTC. Translation: CAWKGNGYTF.

This clone was observed a single time. The rearrangement links TRBV2 to TRBJ1-5; 7 bases are a match to TRBD1. The CDR3 has 14 amino acids. Looked up from germline, CDR1 is SNHLY and CDR2 is FYNNEI. J was trimmed by 2 bases and V by 7 bases; bases with no gene match: 5. The chain's CDR3 is CASTGQSRNQPQHF. The DNA of the CDR3 is TGTGCCAGCACGGGACAGTCCCGCAATCAGCCCCAGCATTTT. The entire variable domain, with the rest obtained from reference TRBV2 and TRBJ1-5, is as follows: EPEVTQTPSHQVTQMGQEVILRCVPISNHLYFYWYRQILGQKVEFLVSFYNNEISEKSEIFDDQFSVERPDGSNFTLKIRSTKLEDSAMYFCASTGQSRNQPQHFGDGTRLSIL.

The chain combines TRBV27 with TRBJ1-4, with 7 bases matching TRBD1. With V trimmed by 4 bases and J by 4 bases, 3 bases remained unmatched. The CDR3 has 14 amino acids. Germline CDR1 MNHEY, CDR2 SMNVEV (reference sequence). The CDR3 reads CASSSRGVNEKLFF. CDR3 coding DNA: TGTGCCAGCAGTTCCAGGGGGGTTAATGAAAAACTGTTTTTT.

This clone was recorded only once. This rearrangement joins TRBV5-4 to TRBJ2-5; D ambiguous. Matching the DNA end better, TRBJ2-7 makes the J call doubtful. The CDR3 totals 12 residues. The germline gives CDR1 SGHNT, CDR2 YYREEE (reference sequence). CDR3 loop: CASGRTYTEQYF. The CDR3 nucleotides read TGTGCCAGCGGGCGTACATATACCGAGCAGTACTTC.

This chain connects TRBV19 to TRBJ2-1, with no clear D. The germline CDR1 and CDR2 sequences are LNHDA and SQIVND (reference sequence). V lost 6 bases, J lost 4 bases, and 10 bases lay in between. This CDR3 is built from 13 residues. CDR3 sequence (DNA): TGTGCCAGTAGCTGGGCCGCTTACAATGAGCAGTTCTTC. Translation gives CASSWAAYNEQFF.

The V call is TRBV30, the J call TRBJ1-4; D not certain. In germline, CDR1 is GTSNPN, CDR2 SVGIG (reference sequence). V was pared by 2 bases and J by 8 bases, with 9 bases between. The CDR3 is 12 amino acids. The CDR3 protein is CAWSNTKEKLFF. The CDR3 DNA follows: TGTGCCTGGAGTAATACAAAGGAAAAACTGTTTTTT.

This clone was counted between two and nine times. The chain has TRBV19 and TRBJ2-7; 8 nucleotides agree with TRBD1. The J segment lost 3 bases and the V segment lost 4 bases, leaving 2 bases of the junction unmatched. The CDR3 extends over 13 amino acids. In germline, CDR1 is LNHDA, CDR2 SQIVND (reference sequence). The CDR3 coding sequence is TGTGCCAGTAGTACGGGACAGGTCTACGAGCAGTACTTC. Amino acid sequence: CASSTGQVYEQYF.

The rearrangement joins TRBV18 to TRBJ2-7; D gene unclear. Germline V gives CDR1 KGHSH, CDR2 LQKENI. V lost 0 bases and J lost 4, with 7 bases in between. The CDR3 runs to 13 residues. The DNA of the CDR3 is TGTGCCAGCTCACCACCGGCGGTTTACGAGCAGTACTTC. It encodes CASSPPAVYEQYF.